These T cell receptor beta chains were read from a single sample in a study of blood T cell repertoires in COVID-19. Method: immunoSEQ multiplex PCR; TCRdb's copy keeps in-frame clones and lacks some. The repertoire includes 50,000 to 65,000 clones, roughly 84% of them detected once, and roughly a sixth sits in the top ten. Source material: peripheral blood. Receptors were obtained from a man between 60 and 70 years old with COVID-19, enrolled during active disease. Each CDR3 is given with its conserved first and last residue. The order of the fields is D gene, clone size, V gene, J gene, CDR3 DNA, CDR3 protein. A D gene is named only where the DNA matches it firmly. Rows may omit the clone size; those that give it use once, few, many or a size class.

NA,NA,TRBV5-6,TRBJ2-1,TGTGCCAGCAGCTTGGCAAGGCAGGTTTCCTACAATGAGCAGTTCTTC,CASSLARQVSYNEQFF
TRBD1,NA,TRBV2,TRBJ1-1,TGTGCCAGCAGTGTCGACAGGGTTTCTGAAGCTTTCTTT,CASSVDRVSEAFF
NA,NA,TRBV20-1,TRBJ1-2,TGCAGTGGTAGAGAGGGAGACGGCTACACCTTC,CSGREGDGYTF
NA,once,TRBV28,TRBJ2-2,TGTGCCAGCACTTACACCGGGGAGCTGTTTTTT,CASTYTGELFF
TRBD1,NA,TRBV3-1/TRBV3-2,TRBJ1-2,TGTGCCAGCAGCCCCCGGGACAGGGGATATGGCTACACCTTC,CASSPRDRGYGYTF
TRBD1,NA,TRBV28,TRBJ2-1,TGTGCCAGTTCACAACAGGGGGTCAATGAGCAGTTCTTC,CASSQQGVNEQFF
NA,NA,TRBV21-1,TRBJ1-6,TGTGCCAGCAGCAAAGTTTCATCAAATAATTCACCCCTCCACTTT,CASSKVSSNNSPLHF
NA,NA,TRBV18,TRBJ2-1,TGTGCCAGCTCAGTACAGGGTGCGTATGGTGAGCAGTTCTTC,CASSVQGAYGEQFF
NA,NA,TRBV3-1/TRBV3-2,TRBJ1-2,TGTGCCAGCAGCCCTTGGGACACCGCCAACTATGGCTACACCTTC,CASSPWDTANYGYTF
TRBD1,once,TRBV5-6,TRBJ1-6,TGTGCCAGCAGCTTGGGCATGACAGGGGGCGGTTCACCCCTCCACTTT,CASSLGMTGGGSPLHF